The 5 T cell receptor beta chains in this list originate from one sample, sequenced in a study of T cell clonality in common variable immunodeficiency. Sequencing used immunoSEQ multiplex PCR; TCRdb keeps in-frame clones, though not all of them. The table lists about 47,000 clones, with no singletons. The source material was peripheral blood mononuclear cells. The receptors were gathered from a person aged 18 to 70 in good health.

At least ten counts were recorded for this clone. Coverage ceases 3 residues before the CDR3 finishes, and the germline J gene fills in the end. J is TRBJ1-1 and V is TRBV4-2; 12 bases line up with TRBD1. Unmatched junction bases numbered 18, after V lost 4 bases and J lost 3 bases. The CDR3 consists of 20 residues. Per germline, CDR1 LGHNA and CDR2 YNFKEQ. The CDR3 reads CASSRGPTGTGGGGDTEAFF. The CDR3 bases that were read are TGTGCCAGCAGCCGAGGTCCAACCGGGACAGGGGGCGGGGGGGACACTGAA.

This clone came up many times. The read terminates 3 residues before the CDR3 end, so the remaining end is supplied by the germline J gene. This chain connects TRBV10-2 to TRBJ2-2; 7 bases map to TRBD1. This CDR3 has 15 amino acids. J gave up 0 bases and V 10 bases, and 8 bases lay outside the gene matches. Germline-derived CDR1 and CDR2 are WSHSY and SAAADI. CDR3 DNA, as far as it was read: TGCGCCACCTTAGGGACAGAGACGAACACCGGGGAG. Translated, it gives CATLGTETNTGE. The whole CDR3 region reads CATLGTETNTGELFF.

This clone showed up many times. The CDR3 is cut off 3 residues early in the read; its end comes from the germline J gene. The rearrangement links TRBV7-6 to TRBJ2-2, with a tentative D call TRBD1 (7 bases). The V and J ends lost 2 bases and 5 bases respectively, with 9 bases between them. The CDR3 spans 14 residues. The germline gives CDR1 SGHVS, CDR2 FNYEAQ. The CDR3 loop reads CASSLPGGTGELFF. CDR3 DNA, as far as it was read: TGTGCCAGCAGCTTACCAGGGGGGACCGGGGAG.

This clone was counted at least ten times. From the germline J gene comes the end of the CDR3, since the read stops 3 residues before it. The chain couples TRBV20-1 to TRBJ2-1; 9 nucleotides align to TRBD2. The length of the CDR3 is 14 residues. Germline values: CDR1 DFQATT, CDR2 SNEGSKA (reference sequence). V shed 3 bases, J shed 3 bases, and the junction held 3 bases outside the gene matches. The covered CDR3 bases are TGCAGTGCTAGTTCTAGCGGGGACTACAATGAG. Translated: CSASSSGDYNE. The whole CDR3 is CSASSSGDYNEQFF.

This clone was counted at least ten times. Read coverage stops 3 residues before the CDR3 terminus; the germline J gene supplies the remainder. V usage is TRBV20-1 and J usage is TRBJ2-1, with a weak D call TRBD1 (5 bases). The CDR3 is made up of 17 amino acids. Germline V gene sequence: CDR1 DFQATT, CDR2 SNEGSKA (reference sequence). V gave up 0 bases and J gave up 2 bases, with 17 bases separating them. The CDR3 bases that were read are TGCAGTGCTAGAGATCGGAAAAGGGGTGCGGCCTACAATGAG. It translates to CSARDRKRGAAYNE. The full-length CDR3 reads as CSARDRKRGAAYNEQFF.